Below, 5 T cell receptor beta chains from the same sample are listed, as sequenced in a study of OX40 agonist ivuxolimab in advanced cancers. Sequencing was performed with immunoSEQ multiplex PCR; in TCRdb, only in-frame clones are kept and a portion is missing. Altogether under 70,000 clones are present, approximately 86% being singletons, with the ten largest covering about 13%. Here the sequenced sample was CD4+ or CD8+ T cells sorted from blood, taken in a trial of the OX40 agonist ivuxolimab. The origin of the receptors is an adult with an advanced solid tumor such as melanoma, head and neck, liver or kidney cancer.

V usage is TRBV9 and J usage is TRBJ1-1; no definite D call. Per germline, CDR1 SGDLS and CDR2 YYNGEE. V dropped 0 bases and J dropped 6 bases, with 15 bases sitting between them. The length of the CDR3 is 15 residues. The DNA of the CDR3 is TGTGCCAGCAGCGTAGATGGGTCTTTTGGGGCTGAAGCTTTCTTT. Encoded protein: CASSVDGSFGAEAFF.

The rearrangement uses TRBV7-9 and TRBJ1-5, with a possible D match to TRBD1 (6 bases). The CDR3 covers 15 residues. Germline CDR1 is SEHNR and CDR2 is FQNEAQ (reference sequence). Trimming stripped 1 base from V and 1 base from J, with 8 bases between. CDR3 DNA: TGTGCCAGCAGCTTAGACAGGGAGAGCAATCAGCCCCAGCATTTT. Translated: CASSLDRESNQPQHF.

The chain has TRBV10-1 and TRBJ2-3; the D gene could be TRBD1 or TRBD2 (5 bases each). The CDR3 runs 17 residues. The V and J ends lost 6 bases and 0 bases respectively, with 19 bases between them. Germline V gene data show CDR1 as WNHNN and CDR2 as SYGVQD (reference sequence). CDR3 coding DNA: TGCGCCAGCAGAGGGATCCTAGTGGGGGTTAGCACAGATACGCAGTATTTT. The encoded protein is CASRGILVGVSTDTQYF.

The chain has TRBV13 and TRBJ2-3; possibly TRBD1 for D (5 bases). Germline lookup yields CDR1 PRHDT and CDR2 FYEKMQ (reference sequence). Trimming removed 0 bases at V and 0 bases at J, with 13 bases between. The CDR3 runs to 17 residues. CDR3 sequence: CASSLGGLLASTDTQYF. DNA for the CDR3: TGTGCCAGCAGCTTAGGGGGGCTACTCGCTAGCACAGATACGCAGTATTTT.

This chain connects TRBV5-1 to TRBJ1-1, with D maybe TRBD1 (5 bases). Germline V CDR1 and CDR2: SGHRS, YFSETQ. The CDR3 spans 16 residues. Trimming stripped 0 bases from V and 6 bases from J, with 18 bases between. In DNA, the CDR3 is TGCGCCAGCAGCTTGGGGTGGGGGGTGATAGACGCTGAAGCTTTCTTT. As protein: CASSLGWGVIDAEAFF. Looking up the rest from reference TRBV5-1 and TRBJ1-1 gives the full variable domain: KAGVTQTPRYLIKTRGQQVTLSCSPISGHRSVSWYQQTPGQGLQFLFEYFSETQRNKGNFPGRFSGRQFSNSRSEMNVSTLELGDSALYLCASSLGWGVIDAEAFFGQGTRLTVV.